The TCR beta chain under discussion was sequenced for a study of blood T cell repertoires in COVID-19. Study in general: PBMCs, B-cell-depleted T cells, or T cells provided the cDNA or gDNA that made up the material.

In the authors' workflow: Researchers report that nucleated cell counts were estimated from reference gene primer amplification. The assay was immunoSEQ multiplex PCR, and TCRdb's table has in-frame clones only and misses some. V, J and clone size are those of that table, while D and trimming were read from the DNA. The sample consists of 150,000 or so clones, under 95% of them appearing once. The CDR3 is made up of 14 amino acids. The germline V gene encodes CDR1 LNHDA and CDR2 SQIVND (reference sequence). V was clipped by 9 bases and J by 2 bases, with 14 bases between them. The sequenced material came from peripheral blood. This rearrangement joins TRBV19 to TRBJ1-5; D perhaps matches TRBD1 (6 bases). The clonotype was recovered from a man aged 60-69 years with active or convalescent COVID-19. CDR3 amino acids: CASSSSGGNQPQHF. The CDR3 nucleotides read TGTGCCAGCTCTTCCTCAGGGGGCAATCAGCCCCAGCATTTT.